One sample yielded the 27 T cell receptor gamma chains listed below, sequenced in a study of human gamma delta and Vdelta1 T cells. TCRdb re-processed the PCR reads using CATT. Among over 7,500 gamma-chain clones listed, around 45% were seen once. Antigens of these TCRs are unknown. Sequencing used Vdelta1 gamma-delta T cells from blood grown in culture (DOT cells). The receptors shown here come from a human donor in good health.

The chain combines TRGV10 with TRGJP1. TRGV10 carries the ORF label, with uncertain function. The length of the CDR3 is 15 residues. J gave up 6 bases and V 12 bases, and 17 bases lay outside the gene matches. CDR3 sequence reads: CAAWDSPRAGWFKIF. In DNA, the CDR3 is TGTGCTGCATGGGATTCCCCCCGAGCTGGTTGGTTCAAGATATTT.

This clone was picked up a small number of times. The V gene is TRGV2, the J gene TRGJ1 or TRGJ2. J gave up 7 bases and V 2 bases, and 8 bases lay outside the gene matches. The CDR3 is 13 residues long. Germline V gene lookup returns CDR1 EGSNGY and CDR2 YDSYNSKV. The CDR3 loop is CATWDETGYKKLF. The CDR3 DNA reads TGTGCCACCTGGGACGAAACGGGGTATAAGAAACTCTTT.

The chain joins TRGV4 to TRGJ1 or TRGJ2. The germline CDR1 and CDR2 sequences are EGSTGY and YDSYTSSV. V lost 3 bases and J lost 1; bases outside the gene matches: 3. This CDR3 has 13 residues. The CDR3 bases are TGTGCCACCTGGGATATCAATTATTATAAGAAACTCTTT. Protein product: CATWDINYYKKLF.

A word on this clone: An end of the junction does not agree with germline; a read error may underlie this. The V gene is TRGV2, the J gene TRGJ1 or TRGJ2. The CDR3 covers 13 residues. Germline CDR1 EGSNGY, CDR2 YDSYNSKV. The DNA for the CDR3 is TGTGCAACCTGGGACGGCTCCAGTTATAAGAAACTCTTT. It specifies CATWDGSSYKKLF.

This clone was observed a few times. The chain uses TRGV8 and TRGJ1 or TRGJ2. There are 14 residues in the CDR3. Unmatched junction bases numbered 8, after V lost 0 bases and J lost 6 bases. Germline-derived CDR1 and CDR2 are VENAVY and YDSYNSRV. This CDR3 is CATWDRQLGYKKLF. The DNA of the CDR3 is TGTGCCACCTGGGATAGGCAGCTCGGTTATAAGAAACTCTTT.

The V and J genes are TRGV9 and TRGJ1 or TRGJ2. The CDR3 extends over 11 amino acids. The J segment lost 7 bases and the V segment lost 4 bases, leaving 4 bases of the junction unmatched. In germline, CDR1 is GITISATS, CDR2 ISYDGTV (reference sequence). CDR3 sequence reads: CALWDRYKKLF. DNA for the CDR3: TGTGCCTTGTGGGACAGGTATAAGAAACTCTTT.

With respect to this clone: The same CDR3 also results from other DNA sequences found in this sample. This chain links TRGV3 with TRGJ1 or TRGJ2. CDR1 VTNTFY and CDR2 YDVSTARD come from the germline V gene (reference sequence). This CDR3 has 14 residues. V was clipped by 0 bases and J by 4 bases; unmatched bases: 6. For the CDR3, the DNA is TGTGCCACCTGGGACAGGCCCGGATATTATAAGAAACTCTTT. It translates to CATWDRPGYYKKLF.

This rearrangement joins TRGV4 to TRGJ1 or TRGJ2. This CDR3 has 14 amino acids. Germline CDR1 EGSTGY, CDR2 YDSYTSSV. V shed 0 bases and J 3 bases; nucleotides not matched to a gene: 5. The CDR3 is CATWDGPFYYKKLF. In nucleotides, the CDR3 is TGTGCCACCTGGGATGGGCCATTTTATTATAAGAAACTCTTT.

V usage is TRGV2 and J usage is TRGJ1 or TRGJ2. This CDR3 has 15 residues. The J segment lost 5 bases and the V segment lost 0 bases, leaving 10 bases of the junction unmatched. Germline assignment: CDR1 EGSNGY and CDR2 YDSYNSKV. CDR3 sequence (DNA): TGTGCCACCTGGGACGGGCCTCCGGTCGATTATAAGAAACTCTTT. Amino acid sequence: CATWDGPPVDYKKLF.

There are a few counts of this clone. The V gene is TRGV10, the J gene TRGJ1 or TRGJ2. TRGV10 is assigned to the ORF class and has an uncertain function. This CDR3 contains 15 residues. Germline trimming cut 8 bases from V and 7 bases from J; bases unmatched to any gene: 18. Here the CDR3 reads CAAWDYILAFYKKLF. CDR3 in DNA: TGTGCTGCGTGGGATTATATCCTCGCTTTCTATAAGAAACTCTTT.

The chain uses TRGV4 and TRGJ1 or TRGJ2. CDR1 is EGSTGY and CDR2 is YDSYTSSV in the germline V gene. The CDR3 is made up of 12 amino acids. The V gene end was trimmed by 6 bases and the J gene end by 5 bases; junction bases not matched to a gene: 7. CDR3 sequence: CATWYKDYKKLF. The CDR3 DNA reads TGTGCCACCTGGTATAAAGATTATAAGAAACTCTTT.

In its sample, this clone was seen a few times. The rearrangement uses TRGV3 and TRGJ1 or TRGJ2. Trimming took 3 bases from V and 3 from J; bases not matched to a gene: 8. The CDR3 sequence is 14 residues long. CDR1 is VTNTFY and CDR2 is YDVSTARD in the germline V gene (reference sequence). This chain's CDR3 is CATWDGEFYYKKLF. The CDR3, as DNA: TGTGCCACCTGGGACGGGGAATTTTATTATAAGAAACTCTTT.

In its sample, this clone was seen a few times. The genes are TRGV2 and TRGJP2. Germline V CDR1 and CDR2: EGSNGY, YDSYNSKV. With 2 bases clipped from V and 2 bases from J, the junction kept 2 bases outside the gene matches. The CDR3 runs 14 residues. The CDR3 is CATWDESSDWIKTF. CDR3 in DNA: TGTGCCACCTGGGACGAAAGTAGTGATTGGATCAAGACGTTT.

This clone turned up a few times. The chain carries TRGV4 and TRGJ1 or TRGJ2. There are 13 residues in the CDR3. Germline CDR1 is EGSTGY and CDR2 is YDSYTSSV. Germline trimming cut 2 bases from V and 3 bases from J; bases unmatched to any gene: 4. The CDR3: CATWDVGYYKKLF. The DNA for the CDR3 is TGTGCCACCTGGGATGTGGGTTATTATAAGAAACTCTTT.

This clone was found a few times. The chain recombines TRGV3 with TRGJ1 or TRGJ2. The CDR3 sequence is 10 residues long. Looked up from germline, CDR1 is VTNTFY and CDR2 is YDVSTARD (reference sequence). V lost 6 bases to trimming and J lost 7 bases; unmatched junction nucleotides: 3. CDR3 in DNA: TGTGCCACCTGGACCTATAAGAAACTCTTT. This encodes CATWTYKKLF.

The gene calls are TRGV9 and TRGJ1 or TRGJ2. The germline V gene encodes CDR1 GITISATS and CDR2 ISYDGTV (reference sequence). The CDR3 length is 14 residues. V shed 0 bases and J 3 bases; nucleotides not matched to a gene: 5. The CDR3 DNA is TGTGCCTTGTGGGAGGTGATCGGTTATTATAAGAAACTCTTT. It is translated as CALWEVIGYYKKLF.

The chain employs TRGV9 and TRGJ1 or TRGJ2. The CDR3 totals 14 residues. J lost 6 bases, V lost 3 bases, and 11 bases had no gene match. Germline CDR1 reads GITISATS; CDR2 reads ISYDGTV (reference sequence). DNA for the CDR3: TGTGCCTTGTGGGAGAGTCATTTCTGTTATAAGAAACTCTTT. It yields the protein CALWESHFCYKKLF.

To note about this clone: It may be a read error: a sequence one base away is much more abundant. The chain has TRGV10 and TRGJ1 or TRGJ2. TRGV10 is treated as an ORF (open reading frame) with a function not yet certain. CDR3 length equals 10 residues. The ends lost 11 bases at V and 9 bases at J; junction bases unmatched: 8. The DNA for the CDR3 is TGTGCTGCGGGGGGTCTTAAGAAACTCTTT. It codes for CAAGGLKKLF.

Worth noting for this clone: Other DNA sequences of this sample code for an identical CDR3. V usage is TRGV2 and J usage is TRGJP2. Germline CDR1 EGSNGY, CDR2 YDSYNSKV. CDR3 length: 16 amino acids. Trimming took 0 bases from V and 0 from J; bases not matched to a gene: 4. CDR3 loop: CATWDGPYSSDWIKTF. The CDR3, as DNA: TGTGCCACCTGGGACGGGCCATATAGTAGTGATTGGATCAAGACGTTT.

This clone ranks as large. This CDR3 is also generated by other DNA sequences in the sample. This chain connects TRGV2 to TRGJ1 or TRGJ2. Germline loops: CDR1 EGSNGY, CDR2 YDSYNSKV. The CDR3 covers 13 residues. The V segment lost 0 bases and the J segment 1 base; nucleotides outside the gene matches: 0. The CDR3 region is CATWDGNYYKKLF. CDR3 in DNA: TGTGCCACCTGGGACGGGAATTATTATAAGAAACTCTTT.

This clone has a handful of counts. This same CDR3 is encoded by further DNA sequences in the sample. The chain uses TRGV3 and TRGJ1 or TRGJ2. Germline lookup yields CDR1 VTNTFY and CDR2 YDVSTARD (reference sequence). Trimming at V came to 0 bases and at J to 5 bases, leaving 4 bases not matched to a gene. The CDR3 totals 13 residues. The CDR3 coding sequence is TGTGCCACCTGGGACAGGCCCAATTATAAGAAACTCTTT. Amino acid sequence: CATWDRPNYKKLF.

This clone was observed a handful of times. The chain links TRGV5 to TRGJP1. V lost 0 bases and J lost 3; bases outside the gene matches: 4. Per germline, CDR1 VINAFY and CDR2 YDVSNSKD. The CDR3 is 15 amino acids. DNA for the CDR3: TGTGCCACCTGGGACAGGAATGCCACTGGTTGGTTCAAGATATTT. Its translation: CATWDRNATGWFKIF.

To note about this clone: A much larger clone sits a single nucleotide away, making a read error possible. The gene calls are TRGV3 and TRGJ1 or TRGJ2. Germline CDR1 VTNTFY, CDR2 YDVSTARD (reference sequence). The CDR3 runs 12 residues. Unmatched junction bases numbered 2, after V lost 3 bases and J lost 3 bases. The CDR3 loop reads CATWDPYYKKLF. CDR3 nucleotide sequence: TGTGCCACCTGGGACCCTTATTATAAGAAACTCTTT.

Worth noting for this clone: The junction departs from germline at one end; a sequencing error may be responsible. The J gene is TRGJ1 or TRGJ2, the V gene TRGV2. Per germline, CDR1 EGSNGY and CDR2 YDSYNSKV. CDR3 length: 11 residues. The CDR3 DNA follows: TGTACCACCTGGGACGGGCTGATGAAACTCTTT. Protein: CTTWDGLMKLF.

The chain uses TRGV9 and TRGJP. The V segment lost 0 bases and the J segment 11 bases; nucleotides outside the gene matches: 1. This CDR3 comprises 14 residues. Germline-derived CDR1 and CDR2 are GITISATS and ISYDGTV (reference sequence). The CDR3 sequence: CALWEVVGKKIKVF. In nucleotides, the CDR3 is TGTGCCTTGTGGGAGGTGGTGGGCAAAAAAATCAAGGTATTT.

This clone was seen just once. The chain links TRGV5 to TRGJ1 or TRGJ2. This CDR3 has 15 amino acids. Per the germline V gene, CDR1 is VINAFY and CDR2 is YDVSNSKD. V was clipped by 0 bases and J by 0 bases; unmatched bases: 5. This CDR3 reads CATWDRHRNYYKKLF. The CDR3 DNA is TGTGCCACCTGGGACAGGCACCGGAATTATTATAAGAAACTCTTT.

The chain employs TRGV5 and TRGJ1 or TRGJ2. The germline V gene encodes CDR1 VINAFY and CDR2 YDVSNSKD. The ends lost 3 bases at V and 8 bases at J; junction bases unmatched: 10. This CDR3 region has 13 residues. CDR3 sequence (DNA): TGTGCCACCTGGGACCAGGGGAAGCATAAGAAACTCTTT. Translating gives CATWDQGKHKKLF.